The 12 T cell receptor beta chains in this list originate from one sample, sequenced in a study of CD8 T cells in ankylosing spondylitis. General study findings and limits: A TCR beta motif made of roughly eight highly homologous variants seemed typical of ankylosing spondylitis blood.

TCRdb fed the 5' RACE reads into MiXCR, producing one record per CDR3 protein. The sample has about 200,000 distinct CDR3 sequences; just under 7.5% are singletons. Their target antigens are unknown. The sequencing sample was made of blood, either unsorted or a sorted T cell fraction (not recorded which). Receptors originate from a male donor with ankylosing spondylitis.

The table lists this clonotype with many counts. The rearrangement links TRBV20-1 to TRBJ2-7; 11 bases fit TRBD2. After removal of 6 bases from V and 2 bases from J, the junction contained 12 bases not matched to a gene. This CDR3 has 16 amino acids. The V gene's germline CDR1 is DFQATT and CDR2 SNEGSKA (reference sequence). This CDR3 is CSATITSGGFAYEQYF. The DNA for the CDR3 is TGCAGTGCCACAATTACTAGCGGGGGTTTCGCCTACGAGCAGTACTTC.

This clonotype was detected many times. This chain links TRBV4-3 with TRBJ1-2, with 8 nucleotides matching TRBD1. CDR3 length: 16 residues. J gave up 3 bases and V 3 bases, and 9 bases lay outside the gene matches. CDR1 is LGHNA and CDR2 is YSLEER in the germline V gene. CDR3 bases: TGCGCCAGCAGCCAGAGGACAGGGCGCGGGGACTATGGCTACACCTTC. It yields the protein CASSQRTGRGDYGYTF.

At least ten counts were recorded for this clonotype. V gene TRBV11-2 combines with J gene TRBJ2-7, with D hard to call. V was shortened by 3 bases and J by 4 bases, with 10 bases between the two germline ends. The CDR3 is 13 amino acids. Germline values: CDR1 SGHAT, CDR2 FQNNGV. In DNA, the CDR3 is TGTGCCAGCAGCTTGTCTAGGTTTTACGAGCAGTACTTC. Amino acids: CASSLSRFYEQYF.

This clonotype has ten or more counts. The chain is built from TRBV12-3 or TRBV12-4 and TRBJ1-5; weak D call: TRBD1 (6 bases). The CDR3 spans 14 residues. Between the trimmed V and J ends, which lost 6 bases and 7 bases, there was a span of 16 bases. The CDR3 spells CASSEVGAWQPQHF. CDR3 bases: TGTGCCAGCAGCGAAGTGGGGGCCTGGCAGCCCCAGCATTTT.

In this sample, this clonotype turned up many times. The chain combines TRBV5-5 with TRBJ1-4; D is possibly TRBD1 (5 bases). This CDR3 spans 18 amino acids. Germline V gene sequence: CDR1 SGHKS, CDR2 YYEKEE (reference sequence). V lost 4 bases and J 7 bases, leaving 26 bases between the germline ends. In nucleotides, the CDR3 is TGTGCCAGCAGCCGTAGCGGGGCGCCGATGGGTCTAAGTGAAAAACTGTTTTTT. Residues: CASSRSGAPMGLSEKLFF.

This clonotype was picked up a small number of times. The J gene is TRBJ2-1, the V gene TRBV7-2; possibly TRBD1 for D (7 bases). CDR3 size: 17 residues. V lost 5 bases and J 1 base, leaving 18 bases between the germline ends. Germline V gene data show CDR1 as SGHTA and CDR2 as FQGNSA. The CDR3 bases are TGTGCCAGCAGCCCGTGGCGGAGGGGGCTATCCTACAATGAGCAGTTCTTC. As protein: CASSPWRRGLSYNEQFF.

This clonotype was picked up many times. The rearrangement links TRBV28 to TRBJ2-5, with D possibly TRBD1 on 6 matching bases. Germline V gene data show CDR1 as MDHEN and CDR2 as SYDVKM. With 1 base removed from V and 3 bases from J, the gap between germline ends came to 9 bases. The CDR3 contains 14 residues. The CDR3 nucleotides are TGTGCCAGCAGTTTATTTCCAGGGGAAGAGACCCAGTACTTC. It codes for CASSLFPGEETQYF.

This chain uses TRBV27 with TRBJ1-2; tentative D call: TRBD1 (5 bases). V gave up 4 bases and J gave up 7 bases, with 13 bases separating them. This CDR3 has 13 amino acids. In germline, CDR1 is MNHEY, CDR2 SMNVEV (reference sequence). The CDR3 region is CASSSTGLFGYTF. The CDR3 DNA reads as TGTGCCAGCAGTTCCACAGGTCTGTTTGGCTACACCTTC.

This clonotype has a count of ten or more. The chain is built from TRBV15 and TRBJ2-1; perhaps TRBD2 as D (5 bases). Germline loops: CDR1 LNHNV, CDR2 YYDKDF (reference sequence). Trimming shortened V by 1 base and J by 8 bases, and 12 bases separated the two germline ends. The CDR3 spans 14 residues. CDR3: CATSRVGAGDEQFF. In DNA, the CDR3 is TGTGCCACCAGCAGAGTGGGCGCCGGGGATGAGCAGTTCTTC. The variable domain in full, completed from reference TRBV15 and TRBJ2-1, reads DAMVIQNPRYQVTQFGKPVTLSCSQTLNHNVMYWYQQKSSQAPKLLFHYYDKDFNNEADTPDNFQSRRPNTSFCFLDIRSPGLGDTAMYLCATSRVGAGDEQFFGPGTRLTVL.

This chain uses TRBV11-3 with TRBJ1-1, with D possibly TRBD1 on 5 matching bases. From germline, CDR1 is SGHNT and CDR2 YENEEA. CDR3 length: 16 amino acids. Trimming left V 2 bases short and J 4 bases short, with 17 bases between. Here the CDR3 reads CASSLIRGMGGTEAFF. CDR3 nucleotides: TGTGCCAGCAGCTTAATTCGGGGCATGGGTGGCACTGAAGCTTTCTTT.

There are many counts of this clonotype. This chain connects TRBV7-8 to TRBJ1-2; D is uncertain. The CDR3 length is 14 residues. CDR1 and CDR2 (germline): SGHVS, FQNEAQ. Trimming pared 5 bases from V and 4 bases from J, leaving 14 bases between. This chain's CDR3 is CASSRRTEPYGYTF. The CDR3 DNA reads TGTGCCAGCAGCCGTAGAACAGAACCCTATGGCTACACCTTC. The full variable domain, rest sourced from reference TRBV7-8 and TRBJ1-2, is GAGVSQSPRYKVAKRGQDVALRCDPISGHVSLFWYQQALGQGPEFLTYFQNEAQLDKSGLPSDRFFAERPEGSVSTLKIQRTQQEDSAVYLCASSRRTEPYGYTFGSGTRLTVV.

There are a few counts of this clonotype. The gene calls are TRBV19 and TRBJ2-7; the D gene could be TRBD1 or TRBD2 (5 bases each). The CDR3 contains 14 residues. Trimming cost V 3 bases and J 3 bases, with 12 bases left between them. Germline assignment: CDR1 LNHDA and CDR2 SQIVND (reference sequence). CDR3: CASSMRGNFYEQYF. The DNA for the CDR3 is TGTGCCAGTAGTATGAGGGGAAATTTCTACGAGCAGTACTTC.